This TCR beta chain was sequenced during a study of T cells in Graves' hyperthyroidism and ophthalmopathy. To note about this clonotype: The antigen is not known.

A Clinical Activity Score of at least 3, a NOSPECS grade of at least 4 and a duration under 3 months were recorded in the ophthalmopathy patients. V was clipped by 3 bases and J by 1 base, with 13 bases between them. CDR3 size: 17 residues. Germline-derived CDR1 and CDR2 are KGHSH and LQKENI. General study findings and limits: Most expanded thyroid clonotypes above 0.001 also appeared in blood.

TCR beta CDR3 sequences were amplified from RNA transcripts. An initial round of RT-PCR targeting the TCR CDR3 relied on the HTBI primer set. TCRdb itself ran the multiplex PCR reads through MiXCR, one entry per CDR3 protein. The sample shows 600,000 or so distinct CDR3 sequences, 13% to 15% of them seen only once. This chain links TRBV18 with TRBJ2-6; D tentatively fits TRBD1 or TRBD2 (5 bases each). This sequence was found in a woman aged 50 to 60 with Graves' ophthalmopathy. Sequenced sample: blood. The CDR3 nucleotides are TGTGCCAGCTCACCGTCTGCTGGGGGTTCTGGGGCCAACGTCCTGACTTTC. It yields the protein CASSPSAGGSGANVLTF.